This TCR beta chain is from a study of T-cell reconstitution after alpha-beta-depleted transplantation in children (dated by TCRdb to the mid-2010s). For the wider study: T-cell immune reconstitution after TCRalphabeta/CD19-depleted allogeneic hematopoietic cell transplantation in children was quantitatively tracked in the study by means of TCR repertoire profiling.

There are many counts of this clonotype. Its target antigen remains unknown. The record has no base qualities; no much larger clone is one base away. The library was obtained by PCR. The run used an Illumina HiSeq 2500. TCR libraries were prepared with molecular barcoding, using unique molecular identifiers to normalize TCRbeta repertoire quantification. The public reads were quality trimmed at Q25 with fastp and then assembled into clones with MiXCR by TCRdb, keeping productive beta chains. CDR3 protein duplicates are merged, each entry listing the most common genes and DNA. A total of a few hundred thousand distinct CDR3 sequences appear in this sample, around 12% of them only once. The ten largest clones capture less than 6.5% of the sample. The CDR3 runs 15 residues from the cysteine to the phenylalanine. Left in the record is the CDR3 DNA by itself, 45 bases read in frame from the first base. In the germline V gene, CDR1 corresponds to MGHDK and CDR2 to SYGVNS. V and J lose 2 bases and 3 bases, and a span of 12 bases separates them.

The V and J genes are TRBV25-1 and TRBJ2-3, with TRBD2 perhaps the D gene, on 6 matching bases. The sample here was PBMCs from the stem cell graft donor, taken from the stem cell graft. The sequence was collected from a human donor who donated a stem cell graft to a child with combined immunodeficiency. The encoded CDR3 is CASSERDGRTDTQYF. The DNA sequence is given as TGTGCCAGCAGTGAAAGGGACGGGAGAACAGATACGCAGTATTTT.